This TCR beta chain originates from a study of blood T cell repertoires in COVID-19. Whole-study context: PBMCs, B-cell-depleted T cells, or T cells were the source of the cDNA or gDNA that made up the material.

Germline V CDR1 and CDR2: MNHEY, SVGAGI. There are 14 residues in the CDR3. Trimming left V 3 bases short and J 6 bases short, with 12 bases between. In the authors' workflow: Amplification from reference gene primers served as the basis for estimated nucleated cell counts. The method was immunoSEQ multiplex PCR; TCRdb's version includes in-frame clones alone and lacks a portion of them. The DNA gave D and trimming, while V, J and clone size come from that table. This sample yields about 350,000 clones, of which roughly nine tenths are seen a single time; 3.9% belongs to the top ten. Seattle patients were enrolled while actively infected and followed longitudinally.

The J gene is TRBJ1-5, the V gene TRBV6-5; D is ambiguous. The source material was peripheral blood. This sequence was found in an older woman with COVID-19, enrolled during active disease. The CDR3 spells CASSYSRIAQPQHF. CDR3 DNA sequence: TGTGCCAGCAGTTATTCCAGGATCGCTCAGCCCCAGCATTTT.